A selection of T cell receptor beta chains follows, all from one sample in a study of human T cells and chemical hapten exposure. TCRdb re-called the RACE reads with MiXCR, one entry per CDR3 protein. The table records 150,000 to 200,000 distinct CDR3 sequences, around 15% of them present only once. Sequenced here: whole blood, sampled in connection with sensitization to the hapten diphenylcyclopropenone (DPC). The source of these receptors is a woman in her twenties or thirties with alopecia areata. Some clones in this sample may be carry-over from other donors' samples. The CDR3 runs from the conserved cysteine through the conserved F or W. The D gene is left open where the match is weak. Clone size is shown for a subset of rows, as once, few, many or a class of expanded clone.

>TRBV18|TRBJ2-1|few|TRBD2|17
CASSQPGTSGTYNEQFF
TGTGCCAGCTCACAGCCCGGGACTAGCGGGACCTACAATGAGCAGTTCTTC
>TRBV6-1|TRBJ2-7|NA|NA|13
CASSVMKGDEQYF
TGTGCCAGCAGTGTAATGAAGGGGGACGAGCAGTACTTC
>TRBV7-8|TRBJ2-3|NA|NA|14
CASSLVGREGTQYF
TGTGCCAGCAGCTTAGTTGGGCGGGAAGGTACGCAGTATTTT
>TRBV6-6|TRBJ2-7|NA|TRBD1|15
CASRPLQGADNEQYF
TGTGCCAGCAGACCACTTCAGGGGGCTGACAACGAGCAGTACTTC
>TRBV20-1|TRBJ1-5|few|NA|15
CSARVQGSSNQPQHF
TGCAGTGCTAGAGTCCAAGGGTCGAGCAATCAGCCCCAGCATTTT
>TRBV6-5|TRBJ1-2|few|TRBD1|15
CASSQAGTVIYGYTF
TGTGCCAGCAGCCAGGCCGGGACAGTAATATATGGCTACACCTTC
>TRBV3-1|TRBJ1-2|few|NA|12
CASSQGRERYTF
TGTGCCAGCAGCCAAGGGAGGGAACGCTACACCTTC
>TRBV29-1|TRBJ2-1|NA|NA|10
CSVGANEQFF
TGCAGCGTGGGCGCGAATGAGCAGTTCTTC
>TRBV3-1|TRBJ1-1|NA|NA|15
CASSPETTVNTEAFF
TGTGCCAGCAGCCCGGAAACGACCGTGAACACTGAAGCTTTCTTT
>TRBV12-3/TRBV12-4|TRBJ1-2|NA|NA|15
CASSLGGQRNYGYTF
TGTGCCAGCAGTTTAGGAGGCCAGAGAAACTATGGCTACACCTTC
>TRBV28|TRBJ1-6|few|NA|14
CASSVNVGNSPLHF
TGTGCCAGCAGTGTAAATGTCGGTAATTCACCCCTCCACTTT
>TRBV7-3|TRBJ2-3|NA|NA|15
CASSLIGAPTDTQYF
TGTGCCAGCAGCTTAATAGGGGCCCCCACAGATACGCAGTATTTT
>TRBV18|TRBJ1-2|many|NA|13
CASSPDRSYGYTF
TGTGCCAGCTCACCCGACAGGTCATATGGCTACACCTTC
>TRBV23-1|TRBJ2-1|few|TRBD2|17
CASSQRAGGPSGNEQFF
TGCGCCAGCAGTCAAAGGGCGGGAGGCCCCTCCGGAAATGAGCAGTTCTTC
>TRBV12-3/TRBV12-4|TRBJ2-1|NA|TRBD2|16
CASSPTGLADYNEQFF
TGTGCCAGCAGTCCCACGGGACTAGCGGATTACAATGAGCAGTTCTTC
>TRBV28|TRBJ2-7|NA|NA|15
CASILDNRDAGKQYF
TGTGCCAGCATTCTCGATAACAGGGACGCCGGAAAGCAGTACTTC
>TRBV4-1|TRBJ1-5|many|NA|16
CASSQTWDGSNQPQHF
TGCGCCAGCAGCCAAACCTGGGACGGCTCCAATCAGCCCCAGCATTTT
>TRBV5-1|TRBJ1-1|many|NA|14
CASSFNIENTEAFF
TGCGCCAGCAGCTTTAATATTGAAAACACTGAAGCTTTCTTT
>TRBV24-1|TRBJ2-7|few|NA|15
CATRQSERVRSEQYF
TGTGCCACCCGTCAGTCGGAAAGGGTGAGGAGCGAGCAGTACTTC
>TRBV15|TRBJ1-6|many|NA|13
CATSIRQNSPLHF
TGTGCCACCAGCATACGACAGAATTCACCCCTCCACTTT
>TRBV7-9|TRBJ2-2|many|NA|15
CASSLRAPNTGELFF
TGTGCCAGCAGCTTAAGGGCTCCGAACACCGGGGAGCTGTTTTTT
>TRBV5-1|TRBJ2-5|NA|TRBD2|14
CASSFGGRQETQYF
TGCGCCAGCAGCTTTGGCGGGAGGCAAGAGACCCAGTACTTC
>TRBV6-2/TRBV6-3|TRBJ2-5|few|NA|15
CASSSSGLLPETQYF
NA
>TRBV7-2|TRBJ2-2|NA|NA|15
CASSPLRTTTGELFF
TGTGCCAGCAGCCCCCTTCGGACGACTACCGGGGAGCTGTTTTTT
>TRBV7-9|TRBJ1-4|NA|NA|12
CASSRGTEKLFF
TGTGCCAGCAGCCGTGGGACCGAAAAACTGTTTTTT
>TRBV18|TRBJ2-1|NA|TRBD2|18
CASSPLPASGVGYNEQFF
TGTGCCAGCTCACCACTGCCAGCTAGCGGGGTGGGGTACAATGAGCAGTTCTTC
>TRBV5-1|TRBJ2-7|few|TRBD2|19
CASSLSLAGGSEVSYEQYF
TGCGCCAGCAGCTTGTCGCTAGCGGGAGGTTCAGAGGTCTCCTACGAGCAGTACTTC
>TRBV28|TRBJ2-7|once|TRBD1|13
CASSLFVTGEQYF
TGTGCCAGCAGTTTATTTGTGACAGGGGAACAGTACTTC
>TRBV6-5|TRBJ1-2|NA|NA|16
CASRQGLLSANYGYTF
TGTGCCAGCCGGCAGGGATTACTCAGTGCTAACTATGGCTACACCTTC
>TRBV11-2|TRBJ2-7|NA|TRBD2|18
CASSPIRRTSGDPYEQYF
TGTGCCAGCAGCCCAATCAGGAGGACTAGCGGGGACCCCTACGAGCAGTACTTC
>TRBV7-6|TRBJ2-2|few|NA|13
CASSLLRNGELFF
TGTGCCAGCAGCTTATTGAGGAACGGGGAGCTGTTTTTT
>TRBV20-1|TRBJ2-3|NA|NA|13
CSARGPYTDTQYF
TGCAGTGCTAGAGGACCGTACACAGATACGCAGTATTTT
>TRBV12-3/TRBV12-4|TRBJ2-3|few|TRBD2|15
CASSVAGVSTDTQYF
TGTGCCAGCAGCGTAGCGGGAGTGAGCACAGATACGCAGTATTTT
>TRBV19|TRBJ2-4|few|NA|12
CASGDGKNIQYF
TGTGCCAGTGGGGATGGCAAAAACATTCAGTACTTC
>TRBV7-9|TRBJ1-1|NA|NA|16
CASSLALGTPNTEAFF
TGTGCCAGCAGCTTAGCTCTTGGGACACCGAACACTGAAGCTTTCTTT
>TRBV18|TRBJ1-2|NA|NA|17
CASSPDAGVVGLYGYTF
TGTGCCAGCTCACCGGATGCGGGAGTGGTGGGACTCTATGGCTACACCTTC
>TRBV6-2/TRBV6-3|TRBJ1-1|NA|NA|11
CASTVDTEAFF
TGTGCCAGCACAGTAGACACTGAAGCTTTCTTT
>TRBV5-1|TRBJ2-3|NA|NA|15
CASSLVRLATDTQYF
TGCGCCAGCAGCTTGGTTAGGTTGGCCACAGATACGCAGTATTTT
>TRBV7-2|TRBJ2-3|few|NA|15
CASSLVVSSTDTQYF
TGTGCCAGCAGCTTAGTGGTCTCTAGCACAGATACGCAGTATTTT
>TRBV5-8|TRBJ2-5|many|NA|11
CASSLEGTQYF
TGTGCCAGCAGCTTGGAGGGGACCCAGTACTTC
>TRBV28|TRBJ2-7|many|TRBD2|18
CASSPNPGLAGGIYEQYF
TGTGCCAGCAGTCCGAATCCGGGACTAGCGGGAGGGATCTACGAGCAGTACTTC
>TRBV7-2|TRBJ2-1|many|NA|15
CASSPGRSTYNEQFF
TGTGCCAGCAGCCCCGGACGGTCTACCTACAATGAGCAGTTCTTC
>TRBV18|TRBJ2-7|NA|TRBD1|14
CASSYRDRVHEQYF
TGTGCCAGCTCATACCGGGACAGGGTCCACGAGCAGTACTTC
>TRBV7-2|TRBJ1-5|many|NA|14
CASSSTGPGQPQHF
TGTGCCAGCAGCTCAACAGGGCCGGGGCAGCCCCAGCATTTT
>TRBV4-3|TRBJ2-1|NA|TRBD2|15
CASSQETSDYNEQFF
TGCGCCAGCAGCCAGGAGACTAGCGACTACAATGAGCAGTTCTTC
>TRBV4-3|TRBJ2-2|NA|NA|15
CASSYGTSNTGELFF
TGCGCCAGCAGCTACGGGACTTCGAACACCGGGGAGCTGTTTTTT
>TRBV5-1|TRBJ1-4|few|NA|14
CASSLEGLGEKLFF
TGCGCCAGCAGCTTGGAGGGCCTAGGGGAAAAACTGTTTTTT
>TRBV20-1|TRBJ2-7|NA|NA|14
CSARAPGTASGQYF
TGCAGTGCTAGGGCCCCCGGGACGGCCTCCGGGCAGTACTTC
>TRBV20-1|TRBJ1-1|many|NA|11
CSARGQTEAFF
TGCAGTGCTAGGGGGCAGACTGAAGCTTTCTTT
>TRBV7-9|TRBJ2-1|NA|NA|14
CASSLTGVHNEQFF
TGTGCCAGCAGCTTAACAGGAGTCCACAATGAGCAGTTCTTC
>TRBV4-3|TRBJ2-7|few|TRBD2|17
CASSHQGGLAGNYEQYF
TGCGCCAGCAGCCACCAAGGAGGACTAGCGGGGAACTACGAGCAGTACTTC
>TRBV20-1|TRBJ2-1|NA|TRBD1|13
CSGGKQGGNEQFF
TGCAGTGGAGGAAAACAGGGGGGAAATGAGCAGTTCTTC
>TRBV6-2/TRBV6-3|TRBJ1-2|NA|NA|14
CASRTDWGNYGYTF
TGTGCCAGCAGGACGGATTGGGGGAACTATGGCTACACCTTC
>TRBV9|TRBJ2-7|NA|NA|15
CASSVGDLRSYEQYF
TGTGCCAGCAGCGTAGGGGACTTACGCTCCTACGAGCAGTACTTC
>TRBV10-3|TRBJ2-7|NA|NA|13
CAISWTDAYEQYF
TGTGCCATCAGTTGGACAGACGCCTACGAGCAGTACTTC
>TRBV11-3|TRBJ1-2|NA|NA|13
CASSKTGGHGYTF
TGTGCCAGCAGCAAGACAGGTGGCCATGGCTACACCTTC
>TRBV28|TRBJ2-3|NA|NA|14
CASSSGDLRDTQYF
TGTGCCAGCAGTTCCGGGGATCTAAGGGATACGCAGTATTTT
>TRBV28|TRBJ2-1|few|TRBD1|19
CASSLSLGQGITSYNEQFF
TGTGCCAGCAGTTTATCCCTAGGACAGGGGATCACCTCCTACAATGAGCAGTTCTTC
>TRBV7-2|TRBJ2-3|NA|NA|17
CASSLMGPRGATDTQYF
TGTGCCAGCAGCTTAATGGGACCCCGAGGGGCCACAGATACGCAGTATTTT